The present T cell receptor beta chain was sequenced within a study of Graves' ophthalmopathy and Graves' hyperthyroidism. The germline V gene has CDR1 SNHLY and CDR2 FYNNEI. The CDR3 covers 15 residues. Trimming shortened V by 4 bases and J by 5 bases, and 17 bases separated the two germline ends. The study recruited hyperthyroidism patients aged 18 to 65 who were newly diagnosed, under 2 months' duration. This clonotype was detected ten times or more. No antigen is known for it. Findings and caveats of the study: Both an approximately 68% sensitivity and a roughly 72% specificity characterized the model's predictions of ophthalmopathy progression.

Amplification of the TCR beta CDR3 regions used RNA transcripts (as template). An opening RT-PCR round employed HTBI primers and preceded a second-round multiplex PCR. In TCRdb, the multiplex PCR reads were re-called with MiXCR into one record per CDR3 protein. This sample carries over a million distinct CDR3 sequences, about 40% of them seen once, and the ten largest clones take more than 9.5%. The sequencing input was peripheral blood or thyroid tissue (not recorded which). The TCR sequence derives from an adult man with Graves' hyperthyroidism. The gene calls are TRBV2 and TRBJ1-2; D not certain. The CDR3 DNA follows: TGTGCCAGCAGTGGGGCGAGTCAGGAGAGTTATGGCTACACCTTC. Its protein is CASSGASQESYGYTF.